This T cell receptor beta chain derives from a study of cytomegalovirus exposure and HLA in healthy donors. The PCR made use of 60 Vbeta and 13 Jbeta primers. Clones were read by immunoSEQ multiplex PCR, and TCRdb kept only the in-frame ones, dropping some. The table has 130,000 to 150,000 clones, around a tenth seen once. CDR1 LGHNA and CDR2 YNFKEQ come from the germline V gene. CDR3 length: 18 amino acids. V lost 0 bases to trimming and J lost 2 bases, with 16 bases between them. Sequencing was carried out using PBMCs. This clonotype was sampled from a male donor in good health and CMV-seronegative. This chain uses TRBV4-2 with TRBJ2-2; D call uncertain. The CDR3: CASSQESFFRGNTGELFF. CDR3 DNA sequence: TGTGCCAGCAGCCAAGAGAGTTTCTTCCGAGGTAACACCGGGGAGCTGTTTTTT.